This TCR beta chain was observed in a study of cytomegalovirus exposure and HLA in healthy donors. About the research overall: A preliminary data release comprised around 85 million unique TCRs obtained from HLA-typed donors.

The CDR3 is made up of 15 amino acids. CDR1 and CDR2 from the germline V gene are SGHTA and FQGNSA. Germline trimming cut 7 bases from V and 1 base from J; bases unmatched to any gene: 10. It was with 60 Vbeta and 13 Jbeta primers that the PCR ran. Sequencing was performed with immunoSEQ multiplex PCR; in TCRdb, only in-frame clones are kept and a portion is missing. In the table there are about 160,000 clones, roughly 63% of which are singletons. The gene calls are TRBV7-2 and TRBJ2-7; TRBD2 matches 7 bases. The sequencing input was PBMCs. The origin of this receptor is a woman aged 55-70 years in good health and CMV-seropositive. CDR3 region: CASNYQAGSSYEQYF. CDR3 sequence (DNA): TGTGCCAGCAACTACCAAGCGGGGAGTTCCTACGAGCAGTACTTC.